Presented here are 11 T cell receptor beta chains from one specimen sequenced in a study of T cell responses to AZD1222 COVID-19 vaccine. The table came from immunoSEQ multiplex PCR; TCRdb's copy has only in-frame clones and leaves some out. Among under 20,000 clones, approximately 80% were seen once, and the ten largest hold 14%. Sequencing used peripheral blood, obtained 28 days after the second AZD1222 dose. Source of these receptors: an adult who received the AZD1222 COVID-19 vaccine.

The chain combines TRBV30 with TRBJ1-2; D is ambiguous. V was trimmed by 1 base and J by 8 bases, leaving 11 bases between them. The germline V gene has CDR1 GTSNPN and CDR2 SVGIG (reference sequence). The CDR3 is 12 residues long. The CDR3 DNA is TGTGCCTGGAGTGGCGGAAGGGCGGGCTACACCTTC. It translates to CAWSGGRAGYTF.

The CDR3 sequence is CASSPGGFGNTEAFF. The CDR3 DNA follows: TGTGCCAGCAGCCCCGGGGGGTTTGGGAACACTGAAGCTTTCTTT. The rearrangement joins TRBV9 to TRBJ1-1; D perhaps matches TRBD1 (5 bases). The CDR3 length is 15 residues. The germline CDR1 and CDR2 sequences are SGDLS and YYNGEE. Trimming took off 4 bases at V and 1 base at J, with 14 bases between the two ends.

The chain has TRBV5-8 and TRBJ1-2, with a possible D match to TRBD1 (5 bases). Germline V gene lookup returns CDR1 SGHTS and CDR2 YDEGEE. CDR3 length: 15 amino acids. With 0 bases removed from V and 0 bases from J, the gap between germline ends came to 9 bases. The CDR3 DNA reads TGTGCCAGCAGCTTGGGTTCGGGGGCTAACTATGGCTACACCTTC. It codes for CASSLGSGANYGYTF.

The gene calls are TRBV5-5 and TRBJ2-3; no reliable D call. The germline gives CDR1 SGHKS, CDR2 YYEKEE (reference sequence). V was pared by 4 bases and J by 6 bases, with 15 bases between. The CDR3 has 14 amino acids. Here the CDR3 reads CASSPRPPRDTQYF. CDR3 nucleotide sequence: TGTGCCAGCAGCCCTCGGCCTCCGAGGGATACGCAGTATTTT.

The chain joins TRBV11-3 to TRBJ2-2, with 9 bases that match TRBD2. The CDR3 totals 16 residues. Germline CDR1 reads SGHNT; CDR2 reads YENEEA. Losses at the gene ends were 6 bases for V and 1 base for J; bases not matched to a gene: 6. The CDR3 reads CASRPSGVKNTGELFF. The CDR3 nucleotides are TGTGCCAGCAGACCTAGCGGGGTTAAGAACACCGGGGAGCTGTTTTTT. Complete variable domain (other parts from reference TRBV11-3 and TRBJ2-2): EAGVVQSPRYKIIEKKQPVAFWCNPISGHNTLYWYLQNLGQGPELLIRYENEEAVDDSQLPKDRFSAERLKGVDSTLKIQPAELGDSAVYLCASRPSGVKNTGELFFGEGSRLTVL.

In its sample, this clone was seen once. J is TRBJ2-2 and V is TRBV19; either TRBD1 or TRBD2 may supply D (5 bases each). This CDR3 is 17 amino acids long. V dropped 3 bases and J dropped 6 bases, with 20 bases sitting between them. The germline gives CDR1 LNHDA, CDR2 SQIVND (reference sequence). CDR3 bases: TGTGCCAGTAGTATGGCCTCAGGGAGTAAGGTAGCCGGGGAGCTGTTTTTT. Its translation: CASSMASGSKVAGELFF.

This chain uses TRBV4-1 with TRBJ2-3, with no clear D. The ends were cut back, 4 bases at V and 0 bases at J, with 11 bases in the middle. CDR1 and CDR2 (germline): MGHRA, YSYEKL. The CDR3 has 15 amino acids. The chain's CDR3 is CASSLRLASTDTQYF. The CDR3 bases are TGCGCCAGCAGCCTCCGATTAGCCAGCACAGATACGCAGTATTTT.

This sequence joins TRBV12-3 or TRBV12-4 and TRBJ1-1; D uncertain. CDR3 size: 12 residues. The V end was cut by 3 bases, the J end by 5 bases, with 7 bases between. CDR3 nucleotides: TGTGCCAGCAGTTTTTTGGAAACTGAAGCTTTCTTT. Protein: CASSFLETEAFF.

The J gene is TRBJ2-3, the V gene TRBV10-1, with a possible D match to TRBD2 (5 bases). The CDR3 is 13 residues long. Germline CDR1 reads WNHNN; CDR2 reads SYGVQD (reference sequence). Between the trimmed V and J ends, which lost 8 bases and 3 bases, there was a span of 12 bases. The CDR3 is CASGGLMTDTQYF. CDR3 bases: TGCGCCAGCGGAGGACTCATGACAGATACGCAGTATTTT.

The DNA of the CDR3 is TGTGCCAGCAGCTGGACGGGCCGTGGGGCCCAGTACTTC. The encoded protein is CASSWTGRGAQYF. The chain joins TRBV7-3 to TRBJ2-5; D not resolved. Germline CDR1 is SGHTA and CDR2 is FQGTGA. The CDR3 runs 13 residues. The ends were cut back, 4 bases at V and 9 bases at J, with 15 bases in the middle.

V usage is TRBV12-3 or TRBV12-4 and J usage is TRBJ1-2; D uncertain. Trimming left V 7 bases short and J 4 bases short, with 10 bases between. The CDR3 contains 12 residues. The CDR3 bases are TGTGCCAGCACCTTAGGGCCCTATGGCTACACCTTC. This codes for CASTLGPYGYTF.